This is a list of T cell receptor beta chains from one sample in a study of T cells in Graves' hyperthyroidism and ophthalmopathy. TCRdb reanalysed the multiplex PCR reads using MiXCR and keeps one entry per CDR3 protein. The sample lists around 260,000 distinct CDR3 sequences; 25% were seen once. The material sequenced was blood. The receptors here all came from a man in his forties with Graves' hyperthyroidism that later progressed to Graves' ophthalmopathy. Both conserved end residues are part of each CDR3. D genes are given only for firm matches. Not all rows give a size; the values are once, few, many and, for expanded clones, a class.

TRBD1 | TRBJ2-5 | TRBV19 | . | CASSIRGSGQGQETQYF | TGTGCCAGTAGTATTAGGGGCTCTGGACAGGGTCAAGAGACCCAGTACTTC
. | TRBJ2-5 | TRBV12-3/TRBV12-4 | few | CASSPRGKETQYF | TGTGCCAGCAGTCCGAGGGGGAAAGAGACCCAGTACTTC
. | TRBJ1-2 | TRBV19 | many | CASQGREVDGYTF | TGTGCCAGCCAGGGCAGGGAGGTTGATGGCTACACCTTC
TRBD2 | TRBJ2-5 | TRBV27 | many | CASSGDYEETQYF | TGTGCCAGCAGTGGGGACTACGAAGAGACCCAGTACTTC
. | TRBJ2-5 | TRBV6-1 | many | CASSEAYTVQETQYF | TGTGCCAGCAGTGAAGCTTATACAGTCCAAGAGACCCAGTACTTC
. | TRBJ2-5 | TRBV20-1 | many | CSARDEAGETQYF | TGCAGTGCTAGAGATGAGGCTGGGGAGACCCAGTACTTC
TRBD2 | TRBJ2-5 | TRBV7-2 | many | CASSSGGFQETQYF | TGTGCCAGCAGTTCGGGGGGGTTTCAAGAGACCCAGTACTTC
. | TRBJ2-7 | TRBV29-1 | many | CSVGSPNSYEQYF | TGCAGCGTTGGATCGCCCAACTCCTACGAGCAGTACTTC
. | TRBJ1-1 | TRBV11-2 | many | CASSARRGVGTEAFF | TGTGCCAGCAGCGCTCGGAGGGGAGTAGGAACTGAAGCTTTCTTT
TRBD2 | TRBJ2-5 | TRBV2 | many | CASSSGGTRETQYF | TGTGCCAGCAGTTCTGGCGGGACTAGGGAGACCCAGTACTTC
TRBD1 | TRBJ2-7 | TRBV29-1 | many | CSGSGTEGSAYEQYF | TGCAGCGGCTCCGGGACAGAAGGTTCCGCCTACGAGCAGTACTTC
. | TRBJ2-5 | TRBV12-3/TRBV12-4 | many | CASRSGIQETQYF | TGTGCCAGCAGATCAGGGATACAAGAGACCCAGTACTTC
. | TRBJ1-2 | TRBV7-8 | many | CASSLLWGAGGYTF | TGTGCCAGCAGTTTGCTGTGGGGCGCGGGGGGCTACACCTTC
. | TRBJ1-2 | TRBV28 | . | CASSLRRGSGYTF | TGTGCCAGCAGTTTACGCAGGGGTTCGGGCTACACCTTC
. | TRBJ1-5 | TRBV9 | many | CASSVGKVSQPQHF | TGTGCCAGCAGCGTAGGGAAGGTCAGTCAGCCCCAGCATTTT
. | TRBJ1-1 | TRBV7-9 | many | CASSLIAGRATEAFF | TGTGCCAGCAGCTTAATAGCAGGTCGAGCCACTGAAGCTTTCTTT
TRBD2 | TRBJ2-5 | TRBV4-1 | many | CASSRLALETQYF | TGCGCCAGCAGCCGACTAGCGTTGGAGACCCAGTACTTC
. | TRBJ2-7 | TRBV10-1 | many | CASSVNRDLPYEQYF | TGCGCCAGCAGTGTTAACAGGGACTTGCCCTACGAGCAGTACTTC
. | TRBJ2-1 | TRBV7-6 | many | CASSPLPPGFF | TGTGCCAGCAGCCCTCTGCCCCCAGGGTTCTTC
. | TRBJ2-7 | TRBV6-5 | . | CASSYSRVVGYEQYF | TGTGCCAGCAGTTACTCCAGGGTCGTGGGTTACGAGCAGTACTTC
TRBD2 | TRBJ2-2 | TRBV30 | . | CAWGGRHTGELFF | TGTGCCTGGGGCGGGAGACACACCGGGGAGCTGTTTTTT
TRBD1 | TRBJ2-7 | TRBV10-2 | . | CASTQDRVIEQYF | TGCGCCAGCACCCAGGACAGGGTGATTGAGCAGTACTTC
TRBD1 | TRBJ2-7 | TRBV20-1 | . | CSATQGGSRSQYF | TGCAGTGCTACCCAAGGGGGCTCAAGGTCGCAGTACTTC
. | TRBJ2-7 | TRBV4-1 | many | CASSQVSPSYEQYF | TGCGCCAGCAGCCAAGTTTCGCCATCCTACGAGCAGTACTTC
. | TRBJ1-1 | TRBV7-8 | many | CASSRTPTEAFF | TGTGCCAGCAGCCGGACACCCACTGAAGCTTTCTTT
. | TRBJ1-2 | TRBV30 | many | CAWSASDVRNYGYTF | TGTGCCTGGAGCGCGTCGGACGTTAGAAACTATGGCTACACCTTC
. | TRBJ1-1 | TRBV12-3/TRBV12-4 | . | CASSLPGFGRGNTEAFF | TGTGCCAGCAGTTTACCGGGCTTCGGGAGAGGGAACACTGAAGCTTTCTTT
. | TRBJ2-7 | TRBV7-9 | many | CASSLGAYEQYF | TGTGCCAGCAGCTTAGGCGCCTACGAGCAGTACTTC
. | TRBJ2-5 | TRBV29-1 | many | CSVELYSETQYF | TGCAGCGTTGAACTATACTCAGAGACCCAGTACTTC
. | TRBJ2-7 | TRBV6-5 | . | CASSYLGGDYEQYF | TGTGCCAGCAGTTACCTCGGCGGGGACTACGAGCAGTACTTC
. | TRBJ1-1 | TRBV4-2 | many | CASSHDGGRGRTEAFF | TGTGCCAGCAGCCACGATGGGGGGCGGGGGAGAACTGAAGCTTTCTTT
TRBD2 | TRBJ2-7 | TRBV20-1 | once | CSASMYSTTSGSYEQYF | TGCAGTGCTAGTATGTACTCGACGACTAGCGGGAGCTACGAGCAGTACTTC
TRBD2 | TRBJ2-7 | TRBV20-1 | many | CSARTSDSYEQYF | TGCAGTGCCCGGACTAGCGATTCCTACGAGCAGTACTTC
. | TRBJ2-7 | TRBV6-5 | . | CASSWSSAYEQYF | TGTGCCAGCAGTTGGTCTAGCGCTTACGAGCAGTACTTC
. | TRBJ1-1 | TRBV12-3/TRBV12-4 | . | CASSPFRAFF | TGTGCCAGCAGTCCCTTTCGGGCTTTCTTT
TRBD1 | TRBJ2-7 | TRBV12-3/TRBV12-4 | . | CASSADRERYEQYF | TGTGCCAGCAGTGCGGACAGGGAAAGGTACGAGCAGTACTTC
. | TRBJ2-2 | TRBV6-1 | many | CASRTDANTGELFF | TGTGCCAGCCGCACAGATGCGAACACCGGGGAGCTGTTTTTT
. | TRBJ2-4 | TRBV19 | many | CASSFRDNIKGNIQYF | TGTGCCAGTAGTTTCCGGGACAATATCAAGGGAAACATTCAGTACTTC
. | TRBJ2-5 | TRBV7-2 | . | CASSLALAQGGETQYF | TGTGCCAGCAGCTTAGCCCTAGCCCAGGGTGGGGAGACCCAGTACTTC
TRBD1 | TRBJ2-5 | TRBV20-1 | many | CSAYRDRSKTQYF | TGCAGTGCTTATCGGGACAGGTCGAAGACCCAGTACTTC
. | TRBJ2-5 | TRBV19 | many | CASSKAGNQETQYF | TGTGCCAGTAGTAAGGCGGGAAACCAAGAGACCCAGTACTTC
. | TRBJ1-1 | TRBV6-1 | many | CASSVARNTEAFF | TGTGCCAGCAGTGTGGCCCGTAACACTGAAGCTTTCTTT
. | TRBJ2-7 | TRBV6-2/TRBV6-3 | many | CASSGDTEQYF | TGTGCCAGCAGCGGCGACACCGAGCAGTACTTC
. | TRBJ1-2 | TRBV11-2 | many | CASSHGRVGYGYTF | TGTGCCAGCAGCCACGGACGGGTTGGTTATGGCTACACCTTC
. | TRBJ1-1 | TRBV7-9 | many | CASSPLGVEAFF | TGTGCCAGCAGTCCCCTGGGGGTTGAAGCTTTCTTT
. | TRBJ1-1 | TRBV28 | many | CASSFQGLRDTEAFF | TGTGCCAGCAGTTTTCAGGGATTGAGAGACACTGAAGCTTTCTTT
. | TRBJ2-5 | TRBV6-1 | many | CASSAVREETQYF | TGTGCCAGCAGTGCGGTGAGAGAAGAGACCCAGTACTTC
. | TRBJ1-2 | TRBV3-1 | many | CASSQSATRHGYTF | TGTGCCAGCAGCCAATCAGCGACCCGACATGGCTACACCTTC
. | TRBJ2-7 | TRBV6-1 | many | CASSEGLPPPGPQPFEQYF | TGTGCCAGCAGTGAAGGCCTTCCGCCTCCCGGGCCCCAACCCTTCGAGCAGTACTTC
. | TRBJ2-2 | TRBV11-2 | many | CASSFGSGTGELFF | TGTGCCAGCAGCTTTGGGAGCGGCACCGGGGAGCTGTTTTTT
. | TRBJ1-5 | TRBV6-1 | many | CASSDAGRGNQPQHF | TGTGCCAGCAGTGATGCAGGGAGGGGGAATCAGCCCCAGCATTTT
. | TRBJ2-7 | TRBV2 | many | CASTQTPGASSYEQYF | TGTGCCAGCACCCAAACCCCGGGAGCCTCTAGTTACGAGCAGTACTTC
. | TRBJ2-7 | TRBV24-1 | . | CATGNRANEQYF | TGTGCCACCGGAAACAGGGCTAACGAGCAGTACTTC